The 10 T cell receptor beta chains reported below all come from one sample, sequenced in a study of vaccination and CD4 T cells after COVID-19. Sequence data for DNA of cultured CD4+ T cells were generated by the Oncomine TCR Beta short-read assay. TCRdb called the PCR reads again in MiXCR, with one record for every CDR3 protein. The sample yields approximately 20,000 distinct CDR3 sequences, roughly 55% seen once. Antigen specificity for these receptors is unknown. Treatment denoted: roughly nine-day PBMC culture with coronavirus spike peptide pools or control peptides (ViraFEST assay). The specimen was CD4+ T cells from blood, cultured in vitro, collected before SARS-CoV-2 vaccination. The receptor source for this set is a human donor who had recovered from COVID-19.

The V call is TRBV27, the J call TRBJ2-1, with D uncertain. The V gene's germline CDR1 is MNHEY and CDR2 SMNVEV (reference sequence). Trimming took 2 bases from V and 5 from J, leaving 16 bases between them. This CDR3 comprises 16 residues. The CDR3 region has the DNA TGTGCCAGCAGTTTACTCGCCAACCTCTTCGACAATGAGCAGTTCTTC. It encodes CASSLLANLFDNEQFF.

V is TRBV6-2 or TRBV6-3 and J is TRBJ2-7, with D perhaps matching TRBD1 (6 bases). The V gene lost 2 bases and the J gene lost 0 bases, with 11 bases spanning the gap. The CDR3 runs to 15 residues. Germline CDR1 MNHEY, CDR2 SVGEGT. CDR3 nucleotides: TGTGCCAGCAGTTACCGGGACACGAGCTCCTACGAGCAGTACTTC. This translates into CASSYRDTSSYEQYF.

This clonotype was observed a few times. The chain is built from TRBV6-2 or TRBV6-3 and TRBJ1-5; 9 bases align to TRBD1. The germline V gene encodes CDR1 MNHEY and CDR2 SVGEGT. V shed 5 bases and J 7 bases; nucleotides not matched to a gene: 9. This CDR3 spans 15 amino acids. The CDR3: CASSKQGAGEQPQHF. CDR3 in DNA: TGTGCCAGCAGTAAACAGGGGGCTGGAGAACAGCCCCAGCATTTT.

CDR3 sequence: CASSSHRGGGYTF. The CDR3 nucleotides read TGTGCCAGCAGTTCCCACCGGGGGGGTGGCTACACCTTC. The genes are TRBV7-3 and TRBJ1-2; D may be TRBD1 (5 bases). Trimming removed 6 bases at V and 7 bases at J, with 15 bases between. This CDR3 is 13 amino acids long. The germline CDR1 and CDR2 sequences are SGHTA and FQGTGA.

This rearrangement joins TRBV4-1 to TRBJ1-2; D may be TRBD1 (5 bases). The CDR3 has 15 residues. V was cut by 4 bases and J by 4 bases, with 16 bases left in between. Per the germline V gene, CDR1 is MGHRA and CDR2 is YSYEKL. For the CDR3, the DNA is TGCGCCAGCAGCCTATCCGGTAGGGGCGTCTATGGCTACACCTTC. It translates to CASSLSGRGVYGYTF.

The V and J genes are TRBV28 and TRBJ1-2; TRBD1 might be the D (6 bases). The CDR3 totals 16 residues. Germline assignment: CDR1 MDHEN and CDR2 SYDVKM. Trimming shortened V by 8 bases and J by 3 bases, and 22 bases separated the two germline ends. CDR3 sequence reads: CASSHPSGRGDYGYTF. For the CDR3, the DNA is TGTGCCAGCTCGCACCCTTCTGGAAGGGGGGACTATGGCTACACCTTC.

The chain is built from TRBV20-1 and TRBJ2-6; 8 bases align to TRBD1. The ends lost 6 bases at V and 2 bases at J; junction bases unmatched: 9. CDR3 size: 16 residues. Germline V gene lookup returns CDR1 DFQATT and CDR2 SNEGSKA (reference sequence). CDR3 bases: TGCAGTGCAGCCGCAGGGGGCAGGGCTGGGGCCAACGTCCTGACTTTC. Its protein is CSAAAGGRAGANVLTF.

The chain employs TRBV11-3 and TRBJ2-3; TRBD1 might be the D (6 bases). The ends were cut back, 5 bases at V and 3 bases at J, with 12 bases in the middle. The germline V gene has CDR1 SGHNT and CDR2 YENEEA. CDR3 length: 14 residues. CDR3 residues: CASSLGGRTDTQYF. DNA of the CDR3: TGTGCCAGCAGCCTTGGGGGCCGGACAGATACGCAGTATTTT. The full variable domain, in which reference TRBV11-3 and TRBJ2-3 provide the parts outside the CDR3, is EAGVVQSPRYKIIEKKQPVAFWCNPISGHNTLYWYLQNLGQGPELLIRYENEEAVDDSQLPKDRFSAERLKGVDSTLKIQPAELGDSAVYLCASSLGGRTDTQYFGPGTRLTVL.

V usage is TRBV15 and J usage is TRBJ2-3; 9 nucleotides align to TRBD1. The junction had 7 bases not matched to a gene; V was cut back by 5 bases and J by 4 bases. This CDR3 is built from 15 residues. Germline lookup yields CDR1 LNHNV and CDR2 YYDKDF (reference sequence). The CDR3 nucleotides read TGTGCCACCAGCCGGGGACAGGGAGGTGCAGATACGCAGTATTTT. Its translation: CATSRGQGGADTQYF.

The rearrangement joins TRBV20-1 to TRBJ2-7; 14 bases are shared with TRBD2. The J segment lost 4 bases and the V segment lost 5 bases, leaving 1 base of the junction unmatched. The CDR3 has 13 residues. The germline V gene encodes CDR1 DFQATT and CDR2 SNEGSKA (reference sequence). CDR3 in amino acids: CSAGLAGGYEQYF. The CDR3 DNA sequence: TGCAGTGCTGGACTAGCGGGAGGTTACGAGCAGTACTTC.